The 20 T cell receptor beta chains below were found in one sample sequenced in a study of CD8+CD57+ T cells in acquired aplastic anemia. Genomic DNA, the template, was used for profiling of the TCR beta VDJ and CDR3. TCRdb re-called the reads with MiXCR, one entry per CDR3 protein. The table lists 200,000 to 250,000 distinct CDR3 sequences, 30% to 35% of them singletons. Sequencing was done on a sample of sorted CD4+, CD8+, or CD8+CD57+ T cells (not recorded which) from PBMCs. The receptors stem from a human donor in good health, serving as a control.

This clonotype was seen ten or more times. The chain joins TRBV2 to TRBJ2-7; weak D call: TRBD1 (6 bases). V lost 6 bases and J 2 bases, leaving 11 bases between the germline ends. This CDR3 region has 13 residues. Germline V gene lookup returns CDR1 SNHLY and CDR2 FYNNEI. DNA for the CDR3: TGTGCCAGCAGCGCACAGGGAACCTACGAGCAGTACTTC. Its protein is CASSAQGTYEQYF.

The chain uses TRBV30 and TRBJ1-3; perhaps TRBD1 as D (5 bases). This CDR3 comprises 16 residues. Germline loops: CDR1 GTSNPN, CDR2 SVGIG (reference sequence). Trimming cost V 3 bases and J 4 bases, with 19 bases left between them. The CDR3 protein is CAWSSMGQGKGNTIYF. CDR3 nucleotide sequence: TGTGCCTGGAGCTCAATGGGGCAGGGAAAAGGAAACACCATATATTTT.

The chain recombines TRBV4-1 with TRBJ1-4, with 8 bases matching TRBD1. The germline V gene has CDR1 MGHRA and CDR2 YSYEKL. The CDR3 runs 14 residues. With V trimmed by 5 bases and J by 8 bases, 7 bases remained unmatched. The chain's CDR3 is CASSRTGLAEKLFF. Written as DNA, the CDR3 is TGCGCCAGCAGCAGGACAGGGTTGGCGGAAAAACTGTTTTTT.

In this sample, this clonotype turned up many times. The chain is built from TRBV5-5 and TRBJ1-2; 9 nucleotides match TRBD1. The junction had 8 bases not matched to a gene; V was cut back by 3 bases and J by 2 bases. Germline V gene lookup returns CDR1 SGHKS and CDR2 YYEKEE (reference sequence). The CDR3 runs to 16 residues. As DNA, the CDR3 is TGTGCCAGCAGCTCAATCGGACAGGGGACAAACTATGGCTACACCTTC. This codes for CASSSIGQGTNYGYTF.

The CDR3 nucleotides read TGCGCCAGCAGCCAAGACGAGTACTCCTACAATGAGCAGTTCTTC. Its protein product is CASSQDEYSYNEQFF. V is TRBV4-3 and J is TRBJ2-1; no firm D call. The CDR3 length is 15 residues. The germline V and J ends were trimmed by 0 bases and 0 bases, with 6 bases remaining between them. The germline V gene encodes CDR1 LGHNA and CDR2 YSLEER.

This clonotype was observed many times. The chain employs TRBV7-9 and TRBJ2-7; TRBD1 might be the D (6 bases). The V end was cut by 3 bases, the J end by 4 bases, with 19 bases between. The V gene's germline CDR1 is SEHNR and CDR2 FQNEAQ (reference sequence). CDR3 size: 16 residues. The CDR3 DNA reads as TGTGCCAGCAGCTTTCGTGAATGGGGGCCCCCATACGAGCAGTACTTC. Amino acids: CASSFREWGPPYEQYF.

The V and J genes are TRBV30 and TRBJ1-5; D not certain. The CDR3 is 13 amino acids. V lost 0 bases to trimming and J lost 4 bases, with 7 bases between them. Germline CDR1 reads GTSNPN; CDR2 reads SVGIG (reference sequence). CDR3 bases: TGTGCCTGGAGTGTAGGTGCGAATCAGCCCCAGCATTTT. Translated: CAWSVGANQPQHF.

This clonotype was counted a few times. The chain joins TRBV27 to TRBJ1-2, with 7 positions matching TRBD1. This CDR3 has 14 amino acids. Per the germline V gene, CDR1 is MNHEY and CDR2 is SMNVEV (reference sequence). After removal of 6 bases from V and 2 bases from J, the junction contained 6 bases not matched to a gene. The CDR3 sequence: CASRGNRGNYGYTF. Here the CDR3 DNA reads TGTGCCAGCAGAGGAAACAGGGGCAACTATGGCTACACCTTC.

The V and J genes are TRBV27 and TRBJ2-7, with no clear D. V lost 5 bases to trimming and J lost 2 bases, with 13 bases between them. CDR1 is MNHEY, CDR2 SMNVEV, per germline (reference sequence). The CDR3 extends over 14 amino acids. The DNA of the CDR3 is TGTGCCAGCAGTACGACACACTATACCTACGAGCAGTACTTC. Its translation is CASSTTHYTYEQYF.

A note on this clonotype: This sequence may be a read error, since a much larger clone differs from it by one base. The chain combines TRBV11-1 with TRBJ2-1; D possibly corresponds to TRBD2 (5 bases). Germline V gene sequence: CDR1 SGHAT, CDR2 FQDESV (reference sequence). CDR3 size: 13 residues. CDR3 sequence: CASSKGAYNGQFF. CDR3 sequence (DNA): TGTGCCAGCAGCAAGGGAGCCTACAATGGGCAGTTCTTC.

In its sample, this clonotype was seen a few times. In nucleotides, the CDR3 is TGTGCCAGCAGCTTGGAGGGATGGGGCAGGGACACTGAAGCTTTCTTT. Amino acids: CASSLEGWGRDTEAFF. The rearrangement uses TRBV5-6 and TRBJ1-1; D possibly corresponds to TRBD1 (5 bases). With 0 bases removed from V and 3 bases from J, the gap between germline ends came to 15 bases. Germline V gene data show CDR1 as SGHDT and CDR2 as YYEEEE. The CDR3 is 16 residues long.

This clonotype was observed at least ten times. The chain links TRBV7-9 to TRBJ2-1, with D unresolved. Germline CDR1 and CDR2: SEHNR and FQNEAQ (reference sequence). The CDR3 sequence is 14 residues long. V was clipped by 3 bases and J by 8 bases, with 14 bases between them. The CDR3 sequence: CASSLSTAWDEQFF. As DNA, the CDR3 is TGTGCCAGCAGCTTGAGTACCGCCTGGGATGAGCAGTTCTTC.

This chain connects TRBV12-3 or TRBV12-4 to TRBJ1-2; 7 bases line up with TRBD1. The CDR3 has 16 amino acids. With 4 bases clipped from V and 6 bases from J, the junction kept 14 bases outside the gene matches. CDR3 residues: CASSSTSSDTGDGYTF. The CDR3 region has the DNA TGTGCCAGCAGTTCCACTAGTTCGGACACAGGGGATGGCTACACCTTC.

Concerning this clonotype: A much larger clone sits a single nucleotide away, making a read error possible. This chain uses TRBV20-1 with TRBJ1-1, with 8 bases aligning to TRBD1. Germline CDR1 is DFQATT and CDR2 is SNEGSKA (reference sequence). The CDR3 has 14 amino acids. CDR3 sequence: CSARRTGMNTEALF. The CDR3 DNA follows: TGCAGTGCTAGAAGGACAGGGATGAACACTGAAGCTCTCTTT.

J is TRBJ2-7 and V is TRBV19; 8 bases agree with TRBD1. CDR1 is LNHDA and CDR2 is SQIVND in the germline V gene (reference sequence). The length of the CDR3 is 14 residues. V shed 1 base, J shed 6 bases, and the junction held 5 bases outside the gene matches. For the CDR3, the DNA is TGTGCCAGTAGTATAGGCAGGGGGCCGGGCGAGCAGTACTTC. Amino acid sequence: CASSIGRGPGEQYF. The full variable domain, its missing parts supplied by reference TRBV19 and TRBJ2-7, is DGGITQSPKYLFRKEGQNVTLSCEQNLNHDAMYWYRQDPGQGLRLIYYSQIVNDFQKGDIAEGYSVSREKKESFPLTVTSAQKNPTAFYLCASSIGRGPGEQYFGPGTRLTVT.

CDR3 sequence: CASSPTGATNTEAFF. Here the CDR3 DNA reads TGTGCCAGCTCACCAACGGGCGCTACGAACACTGAAGCTTTCTTT. The chain carries TRBV24-1 and TRBJ1-1; no definite D call. Germline assignment: CDR1 KGHDR and CDR2 SFDVKD. The CDR3 extends over 15 amino acids. V lost 11 bases, J lost 1 base, and 19 bases lay in between.

There are many counts of this clonotype. This rearrangement joins TRBV7-3 to TRBJ2-3, with TRBD2 identical over 12 bases. The CDR3 spans 15 residues. Trimming cost V 0 bases and J 6 bases; bases outside gene matches: 1. CDR1 is SGHTA and CDR2 is FQGTGA in the germline V gene. CDR3 sequence reads: CASSLTGTSGDTQYF. CDR3 DNA: TGTGCCAGCAGCTTAACGGGGACTAGCGGGGATACGCAGTATTTT.

J is TRBJ2-5 and V is TRBV29-1; D is ambiguous. Looked up from germline, CDR1 is SQVTM and CDR2 is ANQGSEA. This CDR3 has 13 amino acids. The CDR3 reads CSVNRVYDETQYF. The CDR3, as DNA: TGCAGTGTAAACCGGGTCTACGATGAGACCCAGTACTTC.

V gene TRBV4-1 combines with J gene TRBJ1-2, with a weak D call TRBD1 (5 bases). Germline CDR1 and CDR2: MGHRA and YSYEKL. The CDR3 runs to 20 residues. V was shortened by 4 bases and J by 0 bases, with 27 bases between the two germline ends. DNA for the CDR3: TGCGCCAGCAGCCCCGCCGGCTACCCGGGACGGACCCAAGCTAACTATGGCTACACCTTC. This translates into CASSPAGYPGRTQANYGYTF.

This clonotype appeared many times. The rearrangement uses TRBV7-9 and TRBJ1-1; 9 bases are a match to TRBD1. Germline V lookup: CDR1 SEHNR, CDR2 FQNEAQ (reference sequence). V dropped 6 bases and J dropped 6; count of bases not matched to a gene: 2. This CDR3 is built from 12 residues. The CDR3 reads CASSRTGAEAFF. CDR3 DNA: TGTGCCAGCAGTAGGACAGGGGCTGAAGCTTTCTTT.